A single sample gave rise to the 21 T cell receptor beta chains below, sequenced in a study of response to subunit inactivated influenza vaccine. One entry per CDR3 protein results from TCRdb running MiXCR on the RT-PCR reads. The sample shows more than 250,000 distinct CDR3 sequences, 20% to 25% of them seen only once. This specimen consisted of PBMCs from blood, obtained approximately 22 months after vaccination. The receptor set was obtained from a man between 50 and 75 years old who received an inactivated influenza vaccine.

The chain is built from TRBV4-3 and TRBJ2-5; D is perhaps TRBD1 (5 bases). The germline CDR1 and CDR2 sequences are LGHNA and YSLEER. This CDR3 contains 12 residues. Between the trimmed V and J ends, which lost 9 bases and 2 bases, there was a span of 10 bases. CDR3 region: CARGPRQETQYF. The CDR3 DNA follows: TGCGCCAGGGGGCCACGACAAGAGACCCAGTACTTC.

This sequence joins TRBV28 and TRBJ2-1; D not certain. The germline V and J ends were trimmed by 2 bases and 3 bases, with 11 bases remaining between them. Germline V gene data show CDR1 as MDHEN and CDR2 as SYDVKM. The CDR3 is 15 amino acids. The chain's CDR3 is CASSLTVTNYNEQFF. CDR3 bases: TGTGCCAGCAGTTTAACAGTTACAAACTACAATGAGCAGTTCTTC. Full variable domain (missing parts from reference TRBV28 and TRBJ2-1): DVKVTQSSRYLVKRTGEKVFLECVQDMDHENMFWYRQDPGLGLRLIYFSYDVKMKEKGDIPEGYSVSREKKERFSLILESASTNQTSMYLCASSLTVTNYNEQFFGPGTRLTVL.

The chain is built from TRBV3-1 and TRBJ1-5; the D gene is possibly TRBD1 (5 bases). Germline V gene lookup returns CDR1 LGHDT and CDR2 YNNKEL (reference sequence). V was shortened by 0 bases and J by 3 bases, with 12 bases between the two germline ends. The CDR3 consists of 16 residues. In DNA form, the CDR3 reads TGTGCCAGCAGCCAAGATCAGGGACCGAACAATCAGCCCCAGCATTTT. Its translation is CASSQDQGPNNQPQHF. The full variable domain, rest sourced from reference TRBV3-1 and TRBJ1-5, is DTAVSQTPKYLVTQMGNDKSIKCEQNLGHDTMYWYKQDSKKFLKIMFSYNNKELIINETVPNRFSPKSPDKAHLNLHINSLELGDSAVYFCASSQDQGPNNQPQHFGDGTRLSIL.

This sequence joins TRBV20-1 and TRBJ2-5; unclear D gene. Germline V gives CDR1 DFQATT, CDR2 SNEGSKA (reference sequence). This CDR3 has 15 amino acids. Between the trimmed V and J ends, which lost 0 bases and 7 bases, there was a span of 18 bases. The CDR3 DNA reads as TGCAGTGCTAGAGATTGGACCACCCCGACGGGGACCCAGTACTTC. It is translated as CSARDWTTPTGTQYF.

The CDR3 sequence: CASSEGGGYNQPQHF. The CDR3 DNA sequence: TGTGCCAGCAGTGAAGGAGGGGGGTACAATCAGCCCCAGCATTTT. The V and J genes are TRBV2 and TRBJ1-5, with D maybe TRBD1 (6 bases). V was cut by 1 base and J by 3 bases, with 10 bases left in between. CDR3 size: 15 residues. Germline CDR1 and CDR2: SNHLY and FYNNEI.

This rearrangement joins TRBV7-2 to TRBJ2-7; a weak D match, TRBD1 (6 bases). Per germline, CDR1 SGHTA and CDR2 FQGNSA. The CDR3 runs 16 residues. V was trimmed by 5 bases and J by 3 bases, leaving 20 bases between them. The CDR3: CASSRLSRTESYEQYF. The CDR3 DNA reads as TGTGCCAGCAGCCGACTATCCCGGACAGAAAGCTACGAGCAGTACTTC.

CDR3 in amino acids: CASSPRTGGLGTDTQYF. As DNA, the CDR3 is TGTGCCAGCTCACCCCGGACAGGGGGTCTCGGCACAGATACGCAGTATTTT. The rearrangement uses TRBV18 and TRBJ2-3; TRBD1 matches at 10 bases. The CDR3 totals 17 residues. Germline V gene data show CDR1 as KGHSH and CDR2 as LQKENI. Losses at the gene ends were 3 bases for V and 1 base for J; bases not matched to a gene: 7.

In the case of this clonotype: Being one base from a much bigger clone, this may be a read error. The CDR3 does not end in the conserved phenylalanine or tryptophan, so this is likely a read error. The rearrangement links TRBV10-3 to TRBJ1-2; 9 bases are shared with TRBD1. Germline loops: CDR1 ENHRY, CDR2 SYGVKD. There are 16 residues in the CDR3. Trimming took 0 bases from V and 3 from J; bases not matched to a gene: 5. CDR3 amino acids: CAISESSTGGYYGYTL. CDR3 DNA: TGTGCCATCAGTGAGTCAAGTACAGGGGGCTACTATGGCTACACCTTA.

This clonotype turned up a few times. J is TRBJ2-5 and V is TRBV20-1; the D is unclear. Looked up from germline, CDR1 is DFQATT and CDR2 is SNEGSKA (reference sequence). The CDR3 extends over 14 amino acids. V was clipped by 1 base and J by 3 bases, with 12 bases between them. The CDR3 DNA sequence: TGCAGTGCTAGAGCGGAAGCTAGAAAAGAGACCCAGTACTTC. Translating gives CSARAEARKETQYF.

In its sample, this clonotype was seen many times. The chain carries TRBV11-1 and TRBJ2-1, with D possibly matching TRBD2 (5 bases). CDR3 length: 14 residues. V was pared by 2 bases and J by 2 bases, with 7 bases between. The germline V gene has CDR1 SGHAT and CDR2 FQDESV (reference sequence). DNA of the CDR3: TGTGCCAGCAGCTTATCCGGGGCCTACAATGAGCAGTTCTTC. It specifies CASSLSGAYNEQFF.

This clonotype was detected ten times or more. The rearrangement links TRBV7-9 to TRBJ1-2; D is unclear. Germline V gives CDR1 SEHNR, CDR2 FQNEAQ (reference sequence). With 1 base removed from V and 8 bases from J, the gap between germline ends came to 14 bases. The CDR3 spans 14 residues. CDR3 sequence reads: CASSLEVVEHGYTF. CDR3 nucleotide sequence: TGTGCCAGCAGCTTAGAGGTGGTGGAACACGGCTACACCTTC.

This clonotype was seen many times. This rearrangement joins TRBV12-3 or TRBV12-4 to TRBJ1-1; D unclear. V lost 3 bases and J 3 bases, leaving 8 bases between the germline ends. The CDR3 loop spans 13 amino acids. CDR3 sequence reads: CASSFKRYTEAFF. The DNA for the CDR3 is TGTGCCAGCAGTTTCAAACGATACACTGAAGCTTTCTTT.

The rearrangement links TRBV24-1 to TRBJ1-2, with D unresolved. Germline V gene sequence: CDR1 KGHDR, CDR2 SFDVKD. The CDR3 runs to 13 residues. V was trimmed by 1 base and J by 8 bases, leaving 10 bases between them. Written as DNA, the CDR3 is TGTGCCACCAGTGATTTAAACAGCGAGGGCTACACCTTC. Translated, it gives CATSDLNSEGYTF.

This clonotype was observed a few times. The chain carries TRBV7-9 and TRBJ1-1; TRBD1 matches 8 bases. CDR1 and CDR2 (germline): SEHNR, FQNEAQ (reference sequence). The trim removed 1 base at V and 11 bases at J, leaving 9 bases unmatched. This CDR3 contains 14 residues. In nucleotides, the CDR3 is TGTGCCAGCAGCTTAGAGTTAGACAGGGGAAGTGCTTTCTTT. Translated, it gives CASSLELDRGSAFF.

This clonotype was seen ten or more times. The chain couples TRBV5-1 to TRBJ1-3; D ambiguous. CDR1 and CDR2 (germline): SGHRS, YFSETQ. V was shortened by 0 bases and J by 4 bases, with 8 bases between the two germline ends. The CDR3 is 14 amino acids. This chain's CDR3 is CASSLAGYGNTIYF. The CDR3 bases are TGCGCCAGCAGCTTGGCTGGGTACGGAAACACCATATATTTT.

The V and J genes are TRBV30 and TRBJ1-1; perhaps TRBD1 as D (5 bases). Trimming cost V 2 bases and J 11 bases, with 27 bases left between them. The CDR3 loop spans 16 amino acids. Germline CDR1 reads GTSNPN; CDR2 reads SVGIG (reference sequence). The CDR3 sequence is CAWSWANTGLGAGAFF. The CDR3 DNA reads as TGTGCCTGGAGTTGGGCCAATACGGGACTGGGTGCAGGGGCTTTCTTT.

The CDR3 here is CASGQVTGELFF. The CDR3 nucleotides are TGTGCTAGTGGGCAGGTGACCGGGGAGCTGTTTTTT. The V gene is TRBV12-5, the J gene TRBJ2-2; D unresolved. The CDR3 has 12 residues. Germline V gives CDR1 LGHNT, CDR2 FRNRAP. Trimming took 6 bases from V and 5 from J, leaving 7 bases between them.

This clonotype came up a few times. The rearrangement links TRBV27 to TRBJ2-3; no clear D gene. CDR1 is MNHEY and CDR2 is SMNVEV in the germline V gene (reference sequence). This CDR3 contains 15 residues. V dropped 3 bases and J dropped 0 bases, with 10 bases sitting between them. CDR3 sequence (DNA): TGTGCCAGCAGTTTCGAACGGTATAGCACAGATACGCAGTATTTT. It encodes CASSFERYSTDTQYF.

Here the CDR3 DNA reads TGCAGTGCTAGCCCCCCCACGATCGGGGACGAGCAGTACTTC. Its protein is CSASPPTIGDEQYF. The V gene is TRBV20-1, the J gene TRBJ2-7; tentative D call: TRBD2 (5 bases). The CDR3 runs to 14 residues. Germline V gene sequence: CDR1 DFQATT, CDR2 SNEGSKA (reference sequence). With 3 bases removed from V and 5 bases from J, the gap between germline ends came to 17 bases.

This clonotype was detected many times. CDR3 region: CSVLNRVGGTEAFF. The CDR3 nucleotides are TGCAGCGTCCTAAACAGGGTTGGTGGCACTGAAGCTTTCTTT. This rearrangement joins TRBV29-1 to TRBJ1-1, with D possibly being TRBD1 (6 bases). V was pared by 6 bases and J by 4 bases, with 18 bases between. Germline V lookup: CDR1 SQVTM, CDR2 ANQGSEA. The CDR3 contains 14 residues.

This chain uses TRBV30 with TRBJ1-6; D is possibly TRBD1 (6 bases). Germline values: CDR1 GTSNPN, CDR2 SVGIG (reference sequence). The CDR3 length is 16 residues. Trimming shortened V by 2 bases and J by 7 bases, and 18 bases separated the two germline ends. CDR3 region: CAWSTGTTGYNSPLHF. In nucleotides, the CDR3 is TGTGCCTGGAGTACCGGAACGACAGGTTACAATTCACCCCTCCACTTT.